This entry lists 12 T cell receptor beta chains sequenced from one sample in a study of cytomegalovirus exposure and HLA in healthy donors. This PCR relied on a set of 60 Vbeta primers and 13 Jbeta primers. Data came from immunoSEQ multiplex PCR; TCRdb stores just in-frame clones and leaves some out. The sample yields 90,000 to 120,000 clones, around 80% seen once. Sequencing was performed on PBMCs. These receptors were taken from a young man in good health and CMV-seropositive.

This clone was detected only a few times. The J gene is TRBJ1-2, the V gene TRBV5-1; 8 bases match TRBD1. Germline CDR1 SGHRS, CDR2 YFSETQ. Trimming took 0 bases from V and 3 from J; bases not matched to a gene: 1. This CDR3 has 14 residues. CDR3 DNA: TGCGCCAGCAGCTTGGCACAGGGGGACTATGGCTACACCTTC. Encoded protein: CASSLAQGDYGYTF.

This chain joins TRBV6-1 and TRBJ1-3, with a tentative D call TRBD1 (6 bases). Germline-derived CDR1 and CDR2 are MNHNS and SASEGT. V lost 6 bases and J 7 bases, leaving 16 bases between the germline ends. The CDR3 has 14 residues. CDR3 in amino acids: CASSIQGMRNTIYF. The CDR3, as DNA: TGTGCCAGCAGCATACAGGGTATGCGGAACACCATATATTTT.

The chain couples TRBV9 to TRBJ2-1; 9 nucleotides agree with TRBD2. Trimming at V came to 0 bases and at J to 9 bases, leaving 7 bases not matched to a gene. The CDR3 covers 15 residues. CDR1 is SGDLS and CDR2 is YYNGEE in the germline V gene. In DNA form, the CDR3 reads TGTGCCAGCAGCGTAGGAGCTAGCGGGGTTGGTGAGCAGTTCTTC. Its translation: CASSVGASGVGEQFF.

The chain links TRBV2 to TRBJ2-5, with TRBD2 matching 8 bases. The V and J ends lost 0 bases and 5 bases, in that order; junction bases with no gene match: 8. This CDR3 is built from 16 residues. The germline V gene encodes CDR1 SNHLY and CDR2 FYNNEI. The CDR3 protein is CASSEALGGAGETQYF. DNA of the CDR3: TGTGCCAGCAGTGAAGCTCTCGGGGGGGCCGGGGAGACCCAGTACTTC.

The chain joins TRBV6-1 to TRBJ2-7; the D gene is possibly TRBD2 (6 bases). The CDR3 is 14 amino acids. Trimming left V 6 bases short and J 6 bases short, with 18 bases between. Looked up from germline, CDR1 is MNHNS and CDR2 is SASEGT. Here the CDR3 DNA reads TGTGCCAGCAGACCTTCTGCGGGGTCACGCGAGCAGTACTTC. Its protein product is CASRPSAGSREQYF.

V is TRBV5-5 and J is TRBJ1-1; D is unclear. The length of the CDR3 is 15 residues. The ends were cut back, 2 bases at V and 1 base at J, with 12 bases in the middle. Germline CDR1 reads SGHKS; CDR2 reads YYEKEE (reference sequence). The CDR3 loop reads CASSLTGLSNTEAFF. The CDR3 region has the DNA TGTGCCAGCAGCTTAACGGGTCTATCGAACACTGAAGCTTTCTTT.

The chain uses TRBV29-1 and TRBJ2-3; TRBD1 matches 8 bases. The V and J ends lost 6 bases and 4 bases, in that order; junction bases with no gene match: 6. Germline values: CDR1 SQVTM, CDR2 ANQGSEA. The CDR3 is made up of 13 amino acids. The CDR3 loop is CSVQGASSDTQYF. The CDR3 nucleotides read TGCAGCGTCCAGGGGGCTTCATCAGATACGCAGTATTTT.

V and J are TRBV15 and TRBJ1-2, with D uncertain. The CDR3 spans 15 residues. From germline, CDR1 is LNHNV and CDR2 YYDKDF (reference sequence). Trimming removed 0 bases from V and 0 bases from J, with 8 bases in between. CDR3 DNA: TGTGCCACCAGCAGAGAGGGCAGCTCTAACTATGGCTACACCTTC. Translation: CATSREGSSNYGYTF.

The chain combines TRBV30 with TRBJ1-6; 7 positions match TRBD1. From germline, CDR1 is GTSNPN and CDR2 SVGIG (reference sequence). The CDR3 consists of 13 residues. The CDR3 here is CAHRGSANSPLHF. The CDR3 DNA sequence: TGTGCGCACAGGGGTTCGGCTAATTCACCCCTCCACTTT.

This clone showed up just a few times. Other DNA variants within this sample encode the same CDR3. The J gene is TRBJ1-2, the V gene TRBV5-1, with 9 bases that match TRBD1. V dropped 3 bases and J dropped 4; count of bases not matched to a gene: 1. CDR1 is SGHRS, CDR2 YFSETQ, per germline. This CDR3 is 13 amino acids long. The CDR3 is CASSSGQGYGYTF. In DNA form, the CDR3 reads TGCGCCAGCAGCTCGGGACAGGGCTATGGCTACACCTTC.

The gene calls are TRBV5-8 and TRBJ2-1, with 9 bases fitting TRBD1. V lost 1 base, J lost 1 base, and 3 bases stayed unmatched. There are 16 residues in the CDR3. The germline V gene encodes CDR1 SGHTS and CDR2 YDEGEE. The CDR3: CASSLYRGHSYNEQFF. CDR3 nucleotides: TGTGCCAGCAGCTTGTACAGGGGGCATTCCTACAATGAGCAGTTCTTC.

V usage is TRBV19 and J usage is TRBJ1-5; D perhaps matches TRBD1 (5 bases). With 3 bases removed from V and 7 bases from J, the gap between germline ends came to 16 bases. This CDR3 region has 15 residues. The germline gives CDR1 LNHDA, CDR2 SQIVND (reference sequence). The CDR3 loop is CASSIGSAWGQPQHF. In DNA, the CDR3 is TGTGCCAGTAGTATCGGCAGCGCTTGGGGCCAGCCCCAGCATTTT.